This T cell receptor beta chain was recovered during a study of Tregs in tolerant kidney transplant recipients. Study context: Mixed chimerism was transient after nonmyeloablative marrow transplants from related graft donors.

Unstimulated Tregs (CD4+CD25+CD127-) and CD4+CD25- non-Tregs were sorted from PBMCs. Clones were read by immunoSEQ multiplex PCR, and TCRdb kept only the in-frame ones, dropping some. Recorded here are about 48,000 clones; the top ten clones represent around 0.8%. The germline V gene has CDR1 SGHRS and CDR2 YFSETQ. Trimming left V 2 bases short and J 0 bases short, with 8 bases between. The CDR3 consists of 14 residues. Notes on this clone: The CDR3 end falls 3 residues outside the read, so it is completed with the germline J gene.

This TCR derives from a human donor who received a combined kidney and bone marrow transplant. V gene TRBV5-1 combines with J gene TRBJ1-1; D gene uncertain. Material: CD4+ T cells from blood, obtained before the transplant. The CDR3 bases that were read are TGCGCCAGCAGCTTAGGAAGCGTGAACACTGAA. Its protein is CASSLGSVNTE. The CDR3 in its entirety is CASSLGSVNTEAFF.